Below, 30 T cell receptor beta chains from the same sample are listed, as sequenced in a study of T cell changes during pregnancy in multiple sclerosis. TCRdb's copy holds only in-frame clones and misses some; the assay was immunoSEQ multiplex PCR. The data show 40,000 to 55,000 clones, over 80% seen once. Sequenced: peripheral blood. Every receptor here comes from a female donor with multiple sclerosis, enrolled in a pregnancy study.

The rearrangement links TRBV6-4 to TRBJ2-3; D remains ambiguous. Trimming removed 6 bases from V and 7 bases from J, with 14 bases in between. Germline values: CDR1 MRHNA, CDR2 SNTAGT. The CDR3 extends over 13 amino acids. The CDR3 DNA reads TGTGCCAGCAGCCAAAGCGTCGGTTATACGCAGTATTTT. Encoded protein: CASSQSVGYTQYF.

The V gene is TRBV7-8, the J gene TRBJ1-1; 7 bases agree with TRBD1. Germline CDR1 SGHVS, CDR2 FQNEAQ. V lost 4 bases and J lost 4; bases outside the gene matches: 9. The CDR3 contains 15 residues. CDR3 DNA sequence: TGTGCCAGCAGCTCGCGACAGGGAATGGGCACTGAAGCTTTCTTT. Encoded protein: CASSSRQGMGTEAFF.

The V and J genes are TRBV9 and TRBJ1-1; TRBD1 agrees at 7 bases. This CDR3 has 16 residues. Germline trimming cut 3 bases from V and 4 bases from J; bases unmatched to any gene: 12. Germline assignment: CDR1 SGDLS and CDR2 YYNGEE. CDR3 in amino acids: CASSADGQGGGTEAFF. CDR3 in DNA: TGTGCCAGCAGCGCGGACGGGCAGGGGGGAGGCACTGAAGCTTTCTTT. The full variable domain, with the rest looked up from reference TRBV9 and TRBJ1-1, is DSGVTQTPKHLITATGQRVTLRCSPRSGDLSVYWYQQSLDQGLQFLIQYYNGEERAKGNILERFSAQQFPDLHSELNLSSLELGDSALYFCASSADGQGGGTEAFFGQGTRLTVV.

CDR3 residues: CASSSGAYEQYF. The DNA of the CDR3 is TGTGCCAGCAGCTCAGGAGCCTACGAGCAGTACTTC. The rearrangement joins TRBV7-2 to TRBJ2-7; D ambiguous. V lost 4 bases to trimming and J lost 2 bases, with 6 bases between them. Germline CDR1 reads SGHTA; CDR2 reads FQGNSA. This CDR3 is 12 amino acids long.

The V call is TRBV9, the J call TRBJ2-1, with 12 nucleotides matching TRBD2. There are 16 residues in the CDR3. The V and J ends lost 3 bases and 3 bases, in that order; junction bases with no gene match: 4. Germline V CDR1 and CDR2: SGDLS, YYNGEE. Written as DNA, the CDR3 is TGTGCCAGCAGCGCATCGGGACTAGCGGGCTACAATGAGCAGTTCTTC. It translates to CASSASGLAGYNEQFF. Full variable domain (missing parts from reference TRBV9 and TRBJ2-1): DSGVTQTPKHLITATGQRVTLRCSPRSGDLSVYWYQQSLDQGLQFLIQYYNGEERAKGNILERFSAQQFPDLHSELNLSSLELGDSALYFCASSASGLAGYNEQFFGPGTRLTVL.

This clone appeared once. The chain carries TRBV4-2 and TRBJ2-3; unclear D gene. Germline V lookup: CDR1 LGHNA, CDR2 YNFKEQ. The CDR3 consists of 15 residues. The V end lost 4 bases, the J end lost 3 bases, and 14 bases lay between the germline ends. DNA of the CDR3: TGTGCCAGCAGCCCGGTGATAACAAGTACAGATACGCAGTATTTT. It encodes CASSPVITSTDTQYF.

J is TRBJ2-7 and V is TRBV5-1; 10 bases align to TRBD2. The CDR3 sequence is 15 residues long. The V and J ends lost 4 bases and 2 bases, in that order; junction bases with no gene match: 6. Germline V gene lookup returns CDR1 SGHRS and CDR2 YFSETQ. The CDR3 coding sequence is TGCGCCAGCAGCCCAGGACTAGCGGACGCCTACGAGCAGTACTTC. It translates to CASSPGLADAYEQYF.

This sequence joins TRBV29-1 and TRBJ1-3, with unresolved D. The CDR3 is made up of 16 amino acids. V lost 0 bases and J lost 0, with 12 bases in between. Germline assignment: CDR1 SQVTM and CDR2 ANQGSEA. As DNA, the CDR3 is TGCAGCGTTGAAGATCGAAGACACCGCTCTGGAAACACCATATATTTT. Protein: CSVEDRRHRSGNTIYF.

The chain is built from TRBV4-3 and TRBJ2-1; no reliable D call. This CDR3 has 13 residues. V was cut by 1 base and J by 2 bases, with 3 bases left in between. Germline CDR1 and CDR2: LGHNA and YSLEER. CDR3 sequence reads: CASSQGPYNEQFF. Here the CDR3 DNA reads TGCGCCAGCAGCCAAGGTCCCTACAATGAGCAGTTCTTC.

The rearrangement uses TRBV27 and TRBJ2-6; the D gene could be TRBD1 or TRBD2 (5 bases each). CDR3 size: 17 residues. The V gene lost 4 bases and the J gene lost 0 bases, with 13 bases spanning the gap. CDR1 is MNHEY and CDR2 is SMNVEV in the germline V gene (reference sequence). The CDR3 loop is CASSSRQGDSGANVLTF. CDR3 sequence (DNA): TGTGCCAGCAGTTCGAGGCAGGGAGACTCTGGGGCCAACGTCCTGACTTTC.

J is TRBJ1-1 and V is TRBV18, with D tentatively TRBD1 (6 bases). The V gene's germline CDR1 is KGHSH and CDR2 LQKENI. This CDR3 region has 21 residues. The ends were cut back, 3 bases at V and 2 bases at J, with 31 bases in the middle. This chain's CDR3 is CASSPGMGRVQGREFNTEAFF. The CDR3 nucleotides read TGTGCCAGCTCACCCGGAATGGGAAGGGTACAGGGCCGGGAGTTTAACACTGAAGCTTTCTTT.

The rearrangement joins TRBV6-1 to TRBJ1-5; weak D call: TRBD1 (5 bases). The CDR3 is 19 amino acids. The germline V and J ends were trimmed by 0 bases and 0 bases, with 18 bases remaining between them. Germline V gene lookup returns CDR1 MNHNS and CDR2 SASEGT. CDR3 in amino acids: CASSEAFTGRGYSNQPQHF. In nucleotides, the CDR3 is TGTGCCAGCAGTGAAGCGTTCACAGGCCGGGGCTATAGCAATCAGCCCCAGCATTTT.

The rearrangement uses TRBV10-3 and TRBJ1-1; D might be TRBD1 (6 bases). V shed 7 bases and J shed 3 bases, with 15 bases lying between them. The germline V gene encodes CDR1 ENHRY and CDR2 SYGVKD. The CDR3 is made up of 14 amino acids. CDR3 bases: TGTGCCATCACGGGAGGGGGGCAGGACACTGAAGCTTTCTTT. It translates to CAITGGGQDTEAFF.

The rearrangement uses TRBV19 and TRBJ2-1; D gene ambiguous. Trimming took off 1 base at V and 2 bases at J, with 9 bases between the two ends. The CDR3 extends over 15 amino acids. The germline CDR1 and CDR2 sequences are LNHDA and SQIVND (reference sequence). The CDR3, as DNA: TGTGCCAGTAGTATAGCCGACTTGGCCTACAATGAGCAGTTCTTC. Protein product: CASSIADLAYNEQFF.

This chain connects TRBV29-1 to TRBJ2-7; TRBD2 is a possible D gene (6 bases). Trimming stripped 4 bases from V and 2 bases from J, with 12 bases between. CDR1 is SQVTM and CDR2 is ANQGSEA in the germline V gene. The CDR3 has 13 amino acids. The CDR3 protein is CSVVASETYEQYF. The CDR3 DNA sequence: TGCAGCGTTGTGGCTAGCGAGACCTACGAGCAGTACTTC.

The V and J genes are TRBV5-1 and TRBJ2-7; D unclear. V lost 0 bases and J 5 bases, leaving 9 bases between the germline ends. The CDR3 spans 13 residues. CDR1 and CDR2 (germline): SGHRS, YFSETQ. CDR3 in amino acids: CASSLAANHEQYF. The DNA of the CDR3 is TGCGCCAGCAGCTTGGCCGCGAACCACGAGCAGTACTTC.

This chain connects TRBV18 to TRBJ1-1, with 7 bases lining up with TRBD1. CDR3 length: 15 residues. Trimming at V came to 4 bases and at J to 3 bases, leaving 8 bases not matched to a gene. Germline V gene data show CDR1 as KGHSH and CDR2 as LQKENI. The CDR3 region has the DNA TGTGCCAGCTCACTTACAGGGGATGGGGACACTGAAGCTTTCTTT. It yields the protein CASSLTGDGDTEAFF.

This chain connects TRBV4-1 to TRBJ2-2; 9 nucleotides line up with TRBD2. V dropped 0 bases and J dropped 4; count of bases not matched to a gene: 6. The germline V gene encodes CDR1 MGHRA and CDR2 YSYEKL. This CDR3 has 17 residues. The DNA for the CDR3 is TGCGCCAGCAGCCAAGAAAATAGCGGGAGTTCCACCGGGGAGCTGTTTTTT. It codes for CASSQENSGSSTGELFF.

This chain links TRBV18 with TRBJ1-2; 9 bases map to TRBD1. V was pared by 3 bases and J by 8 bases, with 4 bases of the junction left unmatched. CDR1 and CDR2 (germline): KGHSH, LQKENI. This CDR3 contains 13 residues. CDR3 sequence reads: CASSPGTGQGYTF. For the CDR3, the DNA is TGTGCCAGCTCACCGGGGACAGGGCAAGGCTACACCTTC.

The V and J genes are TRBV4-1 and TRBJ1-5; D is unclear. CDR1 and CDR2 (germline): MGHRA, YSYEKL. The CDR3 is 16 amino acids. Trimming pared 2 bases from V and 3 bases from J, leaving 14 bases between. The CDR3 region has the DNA TGCGCCAGCAGCCAAACCTGGGCGGGAATCAATCAGCCCCAGCATTTT. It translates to CASSQTWAGINQPQHF.

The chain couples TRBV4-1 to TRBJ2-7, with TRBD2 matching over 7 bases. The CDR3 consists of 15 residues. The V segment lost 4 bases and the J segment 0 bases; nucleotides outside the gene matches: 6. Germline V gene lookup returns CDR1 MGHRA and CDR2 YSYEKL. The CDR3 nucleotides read TGCGCCAGCAGCCGAGCGGGATCCAGCTCCTACGAGCAGTACTTC. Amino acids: CASSRAGSSSYEQYF.

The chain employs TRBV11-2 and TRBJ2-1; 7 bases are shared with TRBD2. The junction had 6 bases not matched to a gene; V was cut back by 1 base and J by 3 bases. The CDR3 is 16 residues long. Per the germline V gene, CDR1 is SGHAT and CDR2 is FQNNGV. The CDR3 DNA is TGTGCCAGCAGCTTAGCCGGGACTACCCTCTACAATGAGCAGTTCTTC. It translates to CASSLAGTTLYNEQFF.

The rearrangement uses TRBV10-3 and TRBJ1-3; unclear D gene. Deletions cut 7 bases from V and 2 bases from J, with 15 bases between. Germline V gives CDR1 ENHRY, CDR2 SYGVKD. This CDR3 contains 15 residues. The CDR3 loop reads CAITPSPGPGNTIYF. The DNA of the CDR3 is TGTGCCATCACCCCATCTCCGGGTCCTGGAAACACCATATATTTT.

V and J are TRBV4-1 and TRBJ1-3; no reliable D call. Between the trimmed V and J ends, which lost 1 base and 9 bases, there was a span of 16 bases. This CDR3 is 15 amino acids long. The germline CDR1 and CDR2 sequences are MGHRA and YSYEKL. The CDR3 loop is CASSQVSGQSSTIYF. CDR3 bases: TGCGCCAGCAGCCAAGTGTCCGGGCAATCGAGCACCATATATTTT.

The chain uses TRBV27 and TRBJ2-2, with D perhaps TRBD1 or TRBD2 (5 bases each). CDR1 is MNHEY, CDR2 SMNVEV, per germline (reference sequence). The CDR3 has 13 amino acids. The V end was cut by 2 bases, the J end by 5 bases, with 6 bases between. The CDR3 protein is CASSLGGTGELFF. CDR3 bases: TGTGCCAGCAGTTTAGGGGGTACCGGGGAGCTGTTTTTT.

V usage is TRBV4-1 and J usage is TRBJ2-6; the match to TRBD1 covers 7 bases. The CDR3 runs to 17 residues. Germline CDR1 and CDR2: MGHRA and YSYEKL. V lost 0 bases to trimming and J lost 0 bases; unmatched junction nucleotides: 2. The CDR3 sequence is CASSQETGFSGANVLTF. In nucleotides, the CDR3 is TGCGCCAGCAGCCAAGAGACAGGGTTCTCTGGGGCCAACGTCCTGACTTTC.

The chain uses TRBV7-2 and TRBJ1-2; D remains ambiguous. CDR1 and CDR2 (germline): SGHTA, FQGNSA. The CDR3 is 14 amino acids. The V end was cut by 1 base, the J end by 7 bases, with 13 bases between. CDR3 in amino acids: CASSLDGGLSGYTF. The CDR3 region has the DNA TGTGCCAGCAGCTTAGACGGAGGGTTGAGTGGCTACACCTTC.

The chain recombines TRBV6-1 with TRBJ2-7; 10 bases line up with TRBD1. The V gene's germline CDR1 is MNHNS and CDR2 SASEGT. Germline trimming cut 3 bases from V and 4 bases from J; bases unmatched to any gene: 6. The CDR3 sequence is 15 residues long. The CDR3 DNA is TGTGCCAGCAGTGAGGGTTTGGGACAGGGGTACGAGCAGTACTTC. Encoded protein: CASSEGLGQGYEQYF.

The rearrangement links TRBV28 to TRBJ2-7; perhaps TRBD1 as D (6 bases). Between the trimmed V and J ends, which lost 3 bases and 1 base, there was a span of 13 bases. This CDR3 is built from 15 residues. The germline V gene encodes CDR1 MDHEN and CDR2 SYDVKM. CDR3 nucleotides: TGTGCCAGCAGTTTTTCCCAGGACAGTTCCTACGAGCAGTACTTC. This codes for CASSFSQDSSYEQYF.

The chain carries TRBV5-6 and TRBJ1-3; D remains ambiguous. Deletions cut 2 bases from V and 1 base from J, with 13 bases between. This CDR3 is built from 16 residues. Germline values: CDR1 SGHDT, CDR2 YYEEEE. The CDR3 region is CASSFPVLTSGNTIYF. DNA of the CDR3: TGTGCCAGCAGCTTTCCGGTTCTTACTTCTGGAAACACCATATATTTT.